These 11 T cell receptor beta chains came from one sample sequenced in a study of cytomegalovirus exposure and HLA in healthy donors (dated by TCRdb to 2016 to 2017). The library was generated by the immunoSEQ multiplex PCR assay. The immuneACCESS repertoire file appears here via TCRdb, limited to in-frame rearrangements. These files lack a portion of the clones; in checked studies, under half of the deficit traces to unresolved V genes, and the cause of the others is not known. Counted in this sample were about 150,000 clones; 85% to 95% of them appeared once. Of the sample, 1.8% falls within the top ten clones. Sequenced: PBMCs. These receptors originate from a man younger than 35 in good health and CMV-seropositive.

This clone was observed once. The CDR3 spells CASSLTRGSYNEQFF. The CDR3, as DNA: TGCGCCAGCAGCTTGACCCGGGGCTCCTACAATGAGCAGTTCTTC. The chain carries TRBV5-1 and TRBJ2-1; D is possibly TRBD2 (5 bases). The CDR3 loop spans 15 amino acids. CDR1 is SGHRS, CDR2 YFSETQ, per germline. Trimming left V 1 base short and J 0 bases short, with 8 bases between.

V and J are TRBV28 and TRBJ2-7; perhaps TRBD1 as D (5 bases). Germline CDR1 is MDHEN and CDR2 is SYDVKM. The CDR3 extends over 14 amino acids. Trimming took 8 bases from V and 0 from J, leaving 14 bases between them. The CDR3 loop is CASGMMTDSYEQYF. CDR3 bases: TGTGCCAGCGGCATGATGACAGACTCCTACGAGCAGTACTTC.

The chain recombines TRBV5-1 with TRBJ2-5, with 9 bases lining up with TRBD1. Trimming cost V 5 bases and J 4 bases; bases outside gene matches: 9. The germline CDR1 and CDR2 sequences are SGHRS and YFSETQ. The CDR3 consists of 15 residues. The CDR3 nucleotides read TGCGCCAGCAGACCGACAGGGGGGCCAGGAGAGACCCAGTACTTC. As protein: CASRPTGGPGETQYF.

This clone has a single count. As DNA, the CDR3 is TGTGCCAGCAGCTGGGACACGACTGGGGCCAACGTCCTGACTTTC. It specifies CASSWDTTGANVLTF. The chain employs TRBV5-4 and TRBJ2-6; tentative D call: TRBD1 (6 bases). Germline loops: CDR1 SGHNT, CDR2 YYREEE (reference sequence). With 3 bases removed from V and 2 bases from J, the gap between germline ends came to 9 bases. This CDR3 contains 15 residues.

The chain uses TRBV5-1 and TRBJ2-5, with D perhaps TRBD1 (5 bases). Per the germline V gene, CDR1 is SGHRS and CDR2 is YFSETQ. Trimming took off 4 bases at V and 6 bases at J, with 16 bases between the two ends. The CDR3 covers 14 residues. In DNA form, the CDR3 reads TGCGCCAGCAGCCAGACGACAGCTCCTCAGACCCAGTACTTC. This encodes CASSQTTAPQTQYF.

The rearrangement joins TRBV5-1 to TRBJ2-3; TRBD2 matches 10 bases. CDR1 is SGHRS, CDR2 YFSETQ, per germline. The CDR3 runs to 16 residues. The trim removed 3 bases at V and 0 bases at J, leaving 4 bases unmatched. CDR3 in DNA: TGCGCCAGCAGCTGGACTAGCGGTATGAGCACAGATACGCAGTATTTT. It specifies CASSWTSGMSTDTQYF. Combining the CDR3 with reference TRBV5-1 and TRBJ2-3 gives the whole variable domain KAGVTQTPRYLIKTRGQQVTLSCSPISGHRSVSWYQQTPGQGLQFLFEYFSETQRNKGNFPGRFSGRQFSNSRSEMNVSTLELGDSALYLCASSWTSGMSTDTQYFGPGTRLTVL.

The rearrangement uses TRBV27 and TRBJ1-1, with D unclear. V shed 3 bases and J shed 1 base, with 6 bases lying between them. In germline, CDR1 is MNHEY, CDR2 SMNVEV (reference sequence). The CDR3 contains 13 residues. CDR3 residues: CASSFAENTEAFF. Written as DNA, the CDR3 is TGTGCCAGCAGTTTTGCAGAGAACACTGAAGCTTTCTTT.

This chain links TRBV7-2 with TRBJ2-7; no clear D gene. Germline CDR1 reads SGHTA; CDR2 reads FQGNSA. V lost 5 bases, J lost 4 bases, and 12 bases lay in between. This CDR3 spans 13 amino acids. CDR3 DNA sequence: TGTGCCAGCAGCGATGGGCTGCAGTACGAGCAGTACTTC. It translates to CASSDGLQYEQYF.

V is TRBV5-1 and J is TRBJ2-3; 7 bases map to TRBD2. Germline V CDR1 and CDR2: SGHRS, YFSETQ. The CDR3 is 16 amino acids. The V gene end was trimmed by 1 base and the J gene end by 0 bases; junction bases not matched to a gene: 5. CDR3 protein: CASSLLSGTSTDTQYF. The CDR3 DNA is TGCGCCAGCAGCTTGTTAAGCGGGACTAGCACAGATACGCAGTATTTT. Using reference TRBV5-1 and TRBJ2-3 for the parts outside the CDR3, the full variable domain is KAGVTQTPRYLIKTRGQQVTLSCSPISGHRSVSWYQQTPGQGLQFLFEYFSETQRNKGNFPGRFSGRQFSNSRSEMNVSTLELGDSALYLCASSLLSGTSTDTQYFGPGTRLTVL.

J is TRBJ2-1 and V is TRBV14; 14 positions match TRBD2. V dropped 3 bases and J dropped 9; count of bases not matched to a gene: 10. Germline V lookup: CDR1 SGHDN, CDR2 FVKESK. This CDR3 region has 17 residues. The CDR3 nucleotides are TGTGCCAGCAGCCACGAGTCGAGGACTAGCGGGAGGAGTGAGCAGTTCTTC. Its translation: CASSHESRTSGRSEQFF.

This clone was picked up one time. The rearrangement uses TRBV10-2 and TRBJ2-7, with a weak D call TRBD1 (6 bases). The CDR3 sequence is 15 residues long. Trimming stripped 6 bases from V and 3 bases from J, with 18 bases between. Germline CDR1 WSHSY, CDR2 SAAADI. CDR3 region: CASSRTVGDNYEQYF. The CDR3 bases are TGCGCCAGCAGCAGGACAGTGGGAGATAACTACGAGCAGTACTTC.